These T cell receptor beta chains were read from a single sample in a study of PD-L1 blockade in urothelial cancer. Produced via immunoSEQ multiplex PCR; TCRdb's table is partial and in-frame only. The repertoire has around 86,000 clones, 70% to 90% of them found once; the top ten carry 5.5% to 7.5%. The input for sequencing was PBMCs, taken around atezolizumab (anti-PD-L1) treatment. These receptors came from a man aged 35 to 55 with urothelial cancer. Each CDR3 is given with its conserved first and last residue. The order of the fields is clone size, J gene, D gene, V gene, CDR3 protein, CDR3 DNA. D genes are given only for firm matches. Part of the rows lack a size; the others show once, few, many or a class for expanded clones.

.	TRBJ2-7	TRBD1	TRBV27	CAARDSDSYEQYF	TGTGCCGCTCGGGACAGCGATTCCTACGAGCAGTACTTC
.	TRBJ2-2	.	TRBV4-3	CASSQDRQNTGELFF	TGCGCCAGCAGCCAAGATAGACAGAACACCGGGGAGCTGTTTTTT
.	TRBJ2-5	.	TRBV2	CASQDRGGGYQETQYF	TGTGCCAGCCAAGACAGGGGAGGGGGCTACCAAGAGACCCAGTACTTC
.	TRBJ2-5	.	TRBV18	CASSPPLATQYF	TGTGCCAGCTCACCCCCATTGGCGACCCAGTACTTC
once	TRBJ2-7	.	TRBV19	CASSPGAFSYEQYF	TGTGCCAGTAGTCCAGGGGCTTTCTCCTACGAGCAGTACTTC
.	TRBJ1-1	.	TRBV11-2	CASRSGDLNTEAFF	TGTGCCAGCAGGTCAGGGGATCTTAACACTGAAGCTTTCTTT
.	TRBJ2-1	.	TRBV19	CASSSTQTRVNEQFF	TGTGCCAGTAGCAGTACCCAGACTCGGGTTAATGAGCAGTTCTTC
once	TRBJ2-7	.	TRBV18	CASSPGLGNYEQYF	TGTGCCAGCTCACCAGGACTGGGTAACTACGAGCAGTACTTC
few	TRBJ1-2	TRBD1	TRBV19	CASRSAGGIGYGYTF	TGTGCCAGTAGAAGCGCAGGGGGCATTGGCTATGGCTACACCTTC
.	TRBJ2-1	.	TRBV18	CASSLDSGGGAKFF	TGTGCCAGCTCCCTGGATTCAGGAGGGGGCGCGAAGTTCTTC
.	TRBJ2-5	.	TRBV6-1	CASRVQRRGETQYF	TGTGCCAGCAGGGTCCAGCGGAGAGGGGAGACCCAGTACTTC
.	TRBJ2-5	TRBD1	TRBV11-3	CASSWDSKETQYF	TGTGCCAGCAGCTGGGACAGCAAAGAGACCCAGTACTTC
.	TRBJ2-7	TRBD2	TRBV5-4	CASSFEGGRASREQYF	TGTGCCAGCAGCTTTGAAGGTGGGAGGGCCTCGCGCGAGCAGTACTTC
few	TRBJ1-5	.	TRBV7-6	CASSARGINQPQHF	TGTGCCAGCAGCGCAAGGGGGATCAATCAGCCCCAGCATTTT
.	TRBJ2-1	.	TRBV6-5	CASSYRGGQFF	TGTGCCAGCAGTTACAGGGGGGGGCAATTCTTC
.	TRBJ2-1	TRBD2	TRBV6-6	CASGNPGTSGYNEQFF	TGTGCCAGCGGTAACCCGGGGACTAGCGGGTACAATGAGCAGTTCTTC
.	TRBJ2-3	TRBD2	TRBV4-2	CASSQAGTSGSPDTQYF	TGTGCCAGCAGCCAAGCTGGGACTAGCGGGAGCCCAGATACGCAGTATTTT
.	TRBJ1-4	TRBD1	TRBV29-1	CSVRTRDRVNEKLFF	TGCAGCGTCCGAACCCGGGACAGGGTAAATGAAAAACTGTTTTTT
.	TRBJ2-7	.	TRBV6-5	CASSFVPNGRGDEQYF	TGTGCCAGCAGTTTTGTCCCCAACGGGAGAGGAGACGAGCAGTACTTC
.	TRBJ1-1	.	TRBV5-1	CASGFTTGLNTEAFF	TGCGCCAGCGGGTTTACGACAGGATTGAACACTGAAGCTTTCTTT
.	TRBJ2-7	.	TRBV21-1	CASSSHNPFGRDFSREQYF	TGTGCCAGCAGCTCCCACAACCCATTTGGGCGGGACTTTTCGCGGGAGCAGTACTTC
.	TRBJ2-1	.	TRBV14	CASSPTSYGYNEQFF	TGTGCCAGCAGCCCAACTAGCTACGGGTACAATGAGCAGTTCTTC
.	TRBJ2-3	TRBD2	TRBV7-8	CASSLGLVWADTQYF	TGTGCCAGCAGCCTCGGACTAGTGTGGGCAGATACGCAGTATTTT